This T cell receptor (beta chain) was captured by sequencing in a study of cytomegalovirus exposure and HLA in healthy donors. Study information: The study's early data release held about 85 million unique TCRs from HLA-typed donors.

In this sample, this clone turned up a few times. The CDR3 has 14 amino acids. Trimming cost V 3 bases and J 4 bases; bases outside gene matches: 3. Looked up from germline, CDR1 is MDHEN and CDR2 is SYDVKM. The PCR used 60 Vbeta and 13 Jbeta primers. Using immunoSEQ multiplex PCR, the repertoire was profiled, and TCRdb retains in-frame clones only, with some absent. Of 150,000 or so clones in the sample, about 83% were seen once. The J gene is TRBJ1-3, the V gene TRBV28; 7 nucleotides match TRBD1. The sequence came from a man between 40 and 49 years old in good health and CMV-seropositive. The sequenced sample consisted of PBMCs. CDR3 DNA: TGTGCCAGCAGTTTTAGAGGGGGCGGAAACACCATATATTTT. Its protein product is CASSFRGGGNTIYF. Full variable domain (outside the CDR3, taken from reference TRBV28 and TRBJ1-3): DVKVTQSSRYLVKRTGEKVFLECVQDMDHENMFWYRQDPGLGLRLIYFSYDVKMKEKGDIPEGYSVSREKKERFSLILESASTNQTSMYLCASSFRGGGNTIYFGEGSWLTVV.